This T cell receptor (beta chain) was sequenced for a study of PD-L1 blockade in urothelial cancer. Across the whole study: Treatment start was followed by blood analysis at 3 weeks (second dose) and again at 6 weeks. The median number of T cells present in blood samples was approximately 130,000.

This clone was counted once. The V gene end was trimmed by 5 bases and the J gene end by 6 bases; junction bases not matched to a gene: 10. CDR3 length equals 17 residues. Germline-derived CDR1 and CDR2 are SGHTA and FQGNSA. Synthetically made TCR analog templates were put into each PCR as spikes. Using immunoSEQ multiplex PCR, the repertoire was profiled, and TCRdb retains in-frame clones only, with some absent. The data hold tens of thousands of clones, with 70% to 90% observed a single time. Time point: pretreatment peripheral blood. V is TRBV7-2 and J is TRBJ2-7, with TRBD2 identical over 16 bases. The source material was PBMCs, sampled around atezolizumab (anti-PD-L1) treatment. This receptor was identified in a donor at least 40 years old with urothelial cancer. The CDR3 region is CASSPQGLAGGRSEQYF. The CDR3 nucleotides read TGTGCCAGCAGCCCCCAGGGACTAGCGGGAGGGCGGAGCGAGCAGTACTTC.